Listed here are 25 T cell receptor beta chains from one sample, sequenced in a study of identical twins. Using its own MiXCR run on the 5' RACE reads, TCRdb lists one record per CDR3 protein. The table lists around 100,000 distinct CDR3 sequences, less than 6.5% of them singletons. The sequenced sample consisted of memory T cells sorted from blood. The receptors originated from a woman aged 45-60 years in good health.

This clonotype was detected ten times or more. The J gene is TRBJ2-7, the V gene TRBV11-2; the D call may be TRBD1 or TRBD2 (5 bases each). The V gene's germline CDR1 is SGHAT and CDR2 FQNNGV. This CDR3 comprises 13 residues. The V end was cut by 4 bases, the J end by 3 bases, with 10 bases between. This CDR3 is CASSSGTVYEQYF. The CDR3 DNA reads TGTGCCAGCAGCTCAGGGACCGTCTACGAGCAGTACTTC.

This clonotype was counted ten times or more. This chain uses TRBV6-5 with TRBJ2-2, with 8 bases lining up with TRBD2. V shed 4 bases, J shed 9 bases, and the junction held 7 bases outside the gene matches. CDR3 length: 14 residues. Germline CDR1 MNHEY, CDR2 SVGAGI. In DNA, the CDR3 is TGTGCCAGCAGTTTAGTCCGGGAGGGCTGGGAGCTGTTTTTT. This gives the protein CASSLVREGWELFF.

This clonotype was observed at least ten times. The chain uses TRBV5-1 and TRBJ2-3; 14 bases line up with TRBD2. The CDR3 is made up of 17 amino acids. Trimming cost V 4 bases and J 9 bases; bases outside gene matches: 13. Germline V CDR1 and CDR2: SGHRS, YFSETQ. The CDR3 loop reads CASSPGTSGRQWDTQYF. Written as DNA, the CDR3 is TGCGCCAGCAGCCCCGGGACTAGCGGGAGACAATGGGACACGCAGTATTTT. The variable domain in full, completed from reference TRBV5-1 and TRBJ2-3, reads KAGVTQTPRYLIKTRGQQVTLSCSPISGHRSVSWYQQTPGQGLQFLFEYFSETQRNKGNFPGRFSGRQFSNSRSEMNVSTLELGDSALYLCASSPGTSGRQWDTQYFGPGTRLTVL.

The J gene is TRBJ1-2, the V gene TRBV6-1; no reliable D call. In germline, CDR1 is MNHNS, CDR2 SASEGT. The length of the CDR3 is 13 residues. The V gene lost 7 bases and the J gene lost 4 bases, with 13 bases spanning the gap. As DNA, the CDR3 is TGTGCCAGCACGTTAGGTTTTGGCTATGGCTACACCTTC. Translated, it gives CASTLGFGYGYTF.

This clonotype has a count of ten or more. This chain links TRBV2 with TRBJ1-1; the D is unclear. Trimming shortened V by 3 bases and J by 1 base, and 6 bases separated the two germline ends. This CDR3 is built from 13 residues. CDR1 is SNHLY and CDR2 is FYNNEI in the germline V gene. The CDR3 nucleotides are TGTGCCAGCAGTGAGCCGGGGAACACTGAAGCTTTCTTT. Residues: CASSEPGNTEAFF.

This clonotype came up many times. J is TRBJ2-1 and V is TRBV5-1; D possibly corresponds to TRBD2 (6 bases). This CDR3 region has 14 residues. Per germline, CDR1 SGHRS and CDR2 YFSETQ. V lost 7 bases and J lost 7, with 18 bases in between. CDR3 bases: TGCGCCAGCCAGTCGGAAAGCGGGTGGAATGAGCAGTTCTTC. Amino acids: CASQSESGWNEQFF.

V usage is TRBV5-8 and J usage is TRBJ2-1; 8 nucleotides match TRBD1. The CDR3 covers 16 residues. The junction had 13 bases not matched to a gene; V was cut back by 4 bases and J by 7 bases. The V gene's germline CDR1 is SGHTS and CDR2 YDEGEE. The CDR3, as DNA: TGTGCCAGCAGCGGAACAGGGGGATCCTTGTGGAATGAGCAGTTCTTC. It translates to CASSGTGGSLWNEQFF.

This clonotype was seen repeatedly, ten times or more. This rearrangement joins TRBV5-1 to TRBJ2-2; tentatively, D is TRBD1 (6 bases). CDR3 size: 15 residues. From germline, CDR1 is SGHRS and CDR2 YFSETQ. V lost 5 bases and J lost 2, with 13 bases in between. This CDR3 is CASRYRDTNTGELFF. CDR3 bases: TGCGCCAGCAGATACCGGGACACCAACACCGGGGAGCTGTTTTTT.

At least ten counts were recorded for this clonotype. V usage is TRBV7-3 and J usage is TRBJ2-7, with 7 positions matching TRBD2. Unmatched junction bases numbered 9, after V lost 3 bases and J lost 4 bases. CDR1 is SGHTA, CDR2 FQGTGA, per germline. This CDR3 region has 15 residues. The CDR3 nucleotides read TGTGCCAGCAGCTTGGTAGCGGGTGACATTTACGAGCAGTACTTC. Its translation is CASSLVAGDIYEQYF.

This clonotype was observed at least ten times. In DNA, the CDR3 is TGCAGTGCTAGTCGGGATAGCACAGATACGCAGTATTTT. Its translation: CSASRDSTDTQYF. This rearrangement joins TRBV20-1 to TRBJ2-3; D might be TRBD2 (5 bases). Trimming stripped 3 bases from V and 0 bases from J, with 7 bases between. The V gene's germline CDR1 is DFQATT and CDR2 SNEGSKA (reference sequence). The CDR3 consists of 13 residues.

This clonotype was counted at least ten times. This chain joins TRBV12-3 or TRBV12-4 and TRBJ1-4; unclear D gene. The V and J ends lost 1 base and 15 bases respectively, with 9 bases between them. CDR3 length: 11 amino acids. CDR3 nucleotide sequence: TGTGCCAGCAGTTTAGGGTCAGGCTTGTTTTTT. The encoded protein is CASSLGSGLFF.

This clonotype occurred many times. The rearrangement links TRBV29-1 to TRBJ2-3; 11 positions agree with TRBD2. Germline CDR1 is SQVTM and CDR2 is ANQGSEA. This CDR3 spans 13 amino acids. Losses at the gene ends were 3 bases for V and 5 bases for J; bases not matched to a gene: 1. CDR3 residues: CSVDLAGGDTQYF. The CDR3 nucleotides are TGCAGCGTTGACCTAGCGGGAGGAGATACGCAGTATTTT.

The rearrangement joins TRBV19 to TRBJ1-1; tentative D call: TRBD1 (5 bases). Germline loops: CDR1 LNHDA, CDR2 SQIVND (reference sequence). Deletions cut 8 bases from V and 1 base from J, with 14 bases between. The CDR3 consists of 14 residues. CDR3 region: CASGVGQQNTEAFF. CDR3 bases: TGTGCCAGTGGGGTCGGACAACAGAACACTGAAGCTTTCTTT.

This clonotype was counted at least ten times. The chain combines TRBV12-3 or TRBV12-4 with TRBJ1-2; no firm D call. This CDR3 spans 12 amino acids. V was shortened by 6 bases and J by 7 bases, with 12 bases between the two germline ends. CDR3 DNA sequence: TGTGCCAGCAGGACAAATTTGGCTGGCTACACCTTC. Translating gives CASRTNLAGYTF.

This clonotype has ten or more counts. This rearrangement joins TRBV6-5 to TRBJ1-2; D is undetermined. The CDR3 is 15 residues long. With 0 bases removed from V and 4 bases from J, the gap between germline ends came to 12 bases. CDR1 is MNHEY, CDR2 SVGAGI, per germline. CDR3: CASSYSGRRSYGYTF. In DNA form, the CDR3 reads TGTGCCAGCAGTTACTCCGGACGGAGATCCTATGGCTACACCTTC.

Many counts were recorded for this clonotype. The chain combines TRBV20-1 with TRBJ2-7; D is possibly TRBD1 (6 bases). Germline V lookup: CDR1 DFQATT, CDR2 SNEGSKA (reference sequence). V was cut by 3 bases and J by 3 bases, with 15 bases left in between. This CDR3 has 14 amino acids. The CDR3 protein is CSASGWDKIYEQYF. As DNA, the CDR3 is TGCAGTGCTAGTGGGTGGGACAAGATCTACGAGCAGTACTTC.

This clonotype was counted many times. The genes are TRBV11-1 and TRBJ2-1; TRBD2 agrees at 7 bases. Trimming at V came to 7 bases and at J to 7 bases, leaving 10 bases not matched to a gene. CDR3 length equals 14 residues. The germline gives CDR1 SGHAT, CDR2 FQDESV (reference sequence). DNA of the CDR3: TGTGCCAGCACCCAAGGGCTAGCGGTGAATGAGCAGTTCTTC. Amino acids: CASTQGLAVNEQFF. The whole variable domain, remainder taken from reference TRBV11-1 and TRBJ2-1, is EAEVAQSPRYKITEKSQAVAFWCDPISGHATLYWYRQILGQGPELLVQFQDESVVDDSQLPKDRFSAERLKGVDSTLKIQPAELGDSAMYLCASTQGLAVNEQFFGPGTRLTVL.

This clonotype has only a few counts. The chain recombines TRBV5-1 with TRBJ1-5, with D possibly matching TRBD1 (6 bases). V was shortened by 4 bases and J by 4 bases, with 9 bases between the two germline ends. CDR1 and CDR2 (germline): SGHRS, YFSETQ. The CDR3 runs to 13 residues. The chain's CDR3 is CASSPDRNQPQHF. The CDR3, as DNA: TGCGCCAGCAGCCCTGACAGGAATCAGCCCCAGCATTTT.

This clonotype was detected ten times or more. The V gene is TRBV5-6, the J gene TRBJ1-4, with 9 nucleotides matching TRBD1. V dropped 1 base and J dropped 12; count of bases not matched to a gene: 10. Germline V CDR1 and CDR2: SGHDT, YYEEEE. This CDR3 is built from 15 residues. CDR3 DNA sequence: TGTGCCAGCAGCTTGTGGATTCGGACAGGGGAGGAACTGTTTTTT. This codes for CASSLWIRTGEELFF.

This clonotype was observed at least ten times. The chain links TRBV15 to TRBJ1-1; D not certain. CDR1 is LNHNV and CDR2 is YYDKDF in the germline V gene (reference sequence). V was trimmed by 0 bases and J by 3 bases, leaving 11 bases between them. This CDR3 contains 15 residues. CDR3 sequence (DNA): TGTGCCACCAGCAGAGATTCGGGAGGGTACACTGAAGCTTTCTTT. As protein: CATSRDSGGYTEAFF.

This clonotype was counted only a few times. V is TRBV19 and J is TRBJ1-5, with 7 nucleotides matching TRBD1. The J segment lost 4 bases and the V segment lost 2 bases, leaving 5 bases of the junction unmatched. CDR1 is LNHDA, CDR2 SQIVND, per germline (reference sequence). This CDR3 region has 15 residues. CDR3 coding DNA: TGTGCCAGTAGTATACAGTCAGGGGGGAATCAGCCCCAGCATTTT. Translating it yields CASSIQSGGNQPQHF.

This clonotype was recorded many times. The chain joins TRBV10-2 to TRBJ1-3; weak D call: TRBD1 (5 bases). With 5 bases removed from V and 1 base from J, the gap between germline ends came to 6 bases. Per the germline V gene, CDR1 is WSHSY and CDR2 is SAAADI. The CDR3 runs 13 residues. The CDR3, as DNA: TGCGCCAGCAGTAGACAGTCTGGAAACACCATATATTTT. Encoded protein: CASSRQSGNTIYF.

This clonotype has ten or more counts. The chain joins TRBV5-1 to TRBJ1-1; unclear D gene. Trimming shortened V by 0 bases and J by 1 base, and 10 bases separated the two germline ends. The CDR3 contains 15 residues. Per the germline V gene, CDR1 is SGHRS and CDR2 is YFSETQ. The CDR3 loop is CASSLVVPGNTEAFF. The CDR3 DNA follows: TGCGCCAGCAGCTTGGTAGTTCCGGGGAACACTGAAGCTTTCTTT. The entire variable domain, with the rest obtained from reference TRBV5-1 and TRBJ1-1, is as follows: KAGVTQTPRYLIKTRGQQVTLSCSPISGHRSVSWYQQTPGQGLQFLFEYFSETQRNKGNFPGRFSGRQFSNSRSEMNVSTLELGDSALYLCASSLVVPGNTEAFFGQGTRLTVV.

There are a few counts of this clonotype. This chain connects TRBV20-1 to TRBJ2-1, with 9 bases that match TRBD1. V shed 4 bases, J shed 5 bases, and the junction held 3 bases outside the gene matches. Germline V gene data show CDR1 as DFQATT and CDR2 as SNEGSKA (reference sequence). This CDR3 is built from 13 residues. In DNA form, the CDR3 reads TGCAGTGCTACTCGGACAGGGGACAATGAGCAGTTCTTC. Its translation: CSATRTGDNEQFF.

In this sample, this clonotype turned up many times. The rearrangement joins TRBV29-1 to TRBJ2-5; weak D call: TRBD2 (6 bases). The V gene's germline CDR1 is SQVTM and CDR2 ANQGSEA. The germline V and J ends were trimmed by 7 bases and 2 bases, with 11 bases remaining between them. There are 12 residues in the CDR3. The CDR3 DNA is TGCAGCGGCCGTAGCGGTCAAGAGACCCAGTACTTC. As protein: CSGRSGQETQYF.